Listed below are T cell receptor beta chains from one sample, sequenced in a study of molecular identifiers for immune sequencing clone quantification. TCRdb re-analysed the PCR reads in MiXCR, keeping a single row per CDR3 protein. The table has over 600,000 distinct CDR3 sequences, just under 20% seen once. What was sequenced was naive CD8+ T cells from blood, with Jurkat cell RNA spiked in. These receptors were collected from a human donor in good health. Some libraries in this study had Jurkat cell RNA spiked in. The CDR3 runs from the conserved cysteine through the conserved F or W. Each record gives: J gene, D gene, V gene, clone size, CDR3 DNA, CDR3 protein. D genes are given only for firm matches. Rows may omit the clone size; those that give it use once, few, many or a size class.

>TRBJ2-1|.|TRBV11-2|many
TGTGCCAGCAGCTTAGTAGGGCGGGGGCTCTACAATGAGCAGTTCTTC
CASSLVGRGLYNEQFF
>TRBJ1-2|.|TRBV27|many
TGTGCCAGCAGTGTGCACCCAGCTAACTATGGCTACACCTTC
CASSVHPANYGYTF
>TRBJ2-3|TRBD2|TRBV12-3/TRBV12-4|many
TGTGCCAGCAGTCAAAGCGGGGGAGCTTCAGATACGCAGTATTTT
CASSQSGGASDTQYF
>TRBJ2-1|TRBD1|TRBV4-3|many
TGCGCCAGCAGCCAATGGACAGGGGCAGGGAATGAGCAGTTCTTC
CASSQWTGAGNEQFF
>TRBJ2-1|.|TRBV15|.
TGTGCCACCAGCAGCCTGACAGTTAACAACGAGCAGTTCTTC
CATSSLTVNNEQFF
>TRBJ1-2|.|TRBV7-9|.
TGTGCCAGCAGCCCTAGAGCCAAGGTTGTCGGGGATAATAGCTATGGCTACACCTTC
CASSPRAKVVGDNSYGYTF
>TRBJ2-7|TRBD1|TRBV7-2|.
TGTGCCAGCAGCTTCGCCCCCGGGACAGCCTACGAGCAGTACTTC
CASSFAPGTAYEQYF
>TRBJ2-7|TRBD1|TRBV5-1|many
TGCGCCAGCAGCCCGAGCGGACAGGGGCCCTACGAGCAGTACTTC
CASSPSGQGPYEQYF
>TRBJ2-5|.|TRBV2|many
TGTGCCAGCGGTCCATGGGAGGCTATACAAGAGACCCAGTACTTC
CASGPWEAIQETQYF
>TRBJ2-3|.|TRBV5-4|many
TGTGCCAGCAGCCTCGCGGGGGCTAGCGGAGATACGCAGTATTTT
CASSLAGASGDTQYF
>TRBJ1-3|.|TRBV21-1|many
TGTGCCAGCAGCACTTTAGAAGACAGGGGGCGACTTGGAAACACCATATATTTT
CASSTLEDRGRLGNTIYF